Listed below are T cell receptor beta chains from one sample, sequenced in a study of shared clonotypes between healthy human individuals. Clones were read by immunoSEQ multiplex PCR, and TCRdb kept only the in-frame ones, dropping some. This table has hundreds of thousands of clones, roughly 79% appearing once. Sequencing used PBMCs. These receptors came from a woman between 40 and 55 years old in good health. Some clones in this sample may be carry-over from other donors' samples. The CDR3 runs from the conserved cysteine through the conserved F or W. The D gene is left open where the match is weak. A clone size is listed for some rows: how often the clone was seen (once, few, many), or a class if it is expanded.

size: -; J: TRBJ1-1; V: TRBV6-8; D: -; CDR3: CASTYPPPAGTEAFF; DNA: TGTGCCAGCACCTACCCTCCCCCAGCTGGCACTGAAGCTTTCTTT
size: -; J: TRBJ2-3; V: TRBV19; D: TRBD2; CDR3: CASSLIAGEADTQYF; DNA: TGTGCCAGTAGTCTCATAGCGGGAGAGGCAGATACGCAGTATTTT
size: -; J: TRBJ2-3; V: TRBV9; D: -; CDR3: CASSVESRTDTQYF; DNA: TGTGCCAGCAGCGTAGAGTCGCGCACAGATACGCAGTATTTT
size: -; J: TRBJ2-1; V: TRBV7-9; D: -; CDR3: CASSDGNNEQFF; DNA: TGCGCCAGCAGCGACGGGAACAATGAGCAGTTCTTC
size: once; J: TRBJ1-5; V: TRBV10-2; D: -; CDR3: CASSEAMLRQPQHF; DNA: TGCGCCAGCAGTGAGGCCATGCTAAGACAGCCCCAGCATTTT
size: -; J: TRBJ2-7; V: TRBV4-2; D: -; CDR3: CASSQVFLRGLRYEQYF; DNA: TGTGCCAGCAGCCAAGTCTTCCTTCGGGGGCTACGCTACGAGCAGTACTTC
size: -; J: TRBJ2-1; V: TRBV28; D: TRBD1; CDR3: CASSADRVSYNEQFF; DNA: TGTGCCAGCAGTGCGGACAGGGTATCGTACAATGAGCAGTTCTTC
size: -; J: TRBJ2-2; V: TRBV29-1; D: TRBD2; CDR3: CSVLGLAGVGELFF; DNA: TGCAGCGTCCTCGGACTAGCGGGAGTCGGGGAGCTGTTTTTT
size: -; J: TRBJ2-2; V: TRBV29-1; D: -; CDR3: CSVPKTTGRDTGELFF; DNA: TGCAGCGTTCCCAAAACTACAGGGAGGGACACCGGGGAGCTGTTTTTT
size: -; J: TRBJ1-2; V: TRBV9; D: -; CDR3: CASSQERPYRVYGYTF; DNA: TGTGCCAGCAGCCAAGAAAGGCCCTACAGAGTCTATGGCTACACCTTC
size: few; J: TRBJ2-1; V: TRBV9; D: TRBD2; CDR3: CASSDRTSGTYNEQFF; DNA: TGTGCCAGCAGCGATCGGACTAGCGGGACCTACAATGAGCAGTTCTTC
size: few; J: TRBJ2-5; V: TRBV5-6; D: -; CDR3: CASSNYPGTTIQETQYF; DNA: TGTGCCAGCAGCAACTACCCCGGGACAACGATTCAAGAGACCCAGTACTTC
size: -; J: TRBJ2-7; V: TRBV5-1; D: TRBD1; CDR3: CASSKGQVDEQYF; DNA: TGCGCCAGCAGCAAGGGACAGGTAGACGAGCAGTACTTC
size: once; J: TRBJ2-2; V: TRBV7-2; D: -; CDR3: CASSLRRDTGELFF; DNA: TGTGCCAGCAGCTTACGACGGGACACCGGGGAGCTGTTTTTT
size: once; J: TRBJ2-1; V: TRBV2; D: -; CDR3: CASSPLWDSLSNEQFF; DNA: TGTGCCAGCAGCCCCCTCTGGGACTCCCTTAGCAATGAGCAGTTCTTC
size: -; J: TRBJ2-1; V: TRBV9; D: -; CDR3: CASSPGSNSYNEQFF; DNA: TGTGCCAGCAGCCCCGGGAGTAACTCCTACAATGAGCAGTTCTTC
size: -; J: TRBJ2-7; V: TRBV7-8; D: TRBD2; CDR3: CASSLEAGGPTYEQYF; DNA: TGTGCCAGCAGCTTAGAGGCGGGAGGCCCAACTTACGAGCAGTACTTC
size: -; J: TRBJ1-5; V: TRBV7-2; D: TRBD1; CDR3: CASTPGAGGDQPQHF; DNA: TGTGCCAGCACCCCCGGGGCAGGGGGCGATCAGCCCCAGCATTTT
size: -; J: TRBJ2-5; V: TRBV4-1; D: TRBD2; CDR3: CASSQLGRGQQETQYF; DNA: TGCGCCAGCAGCCAGCTTGGGAGGGGTCAGCAAGAGACCCAGTACTTC
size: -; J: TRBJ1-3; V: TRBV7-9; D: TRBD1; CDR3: CASSPRDSIRGNTIYF; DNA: TGTGCCAGCAGCCCTAGGGACAGCATTCGCGGAAACACCATATATTTT
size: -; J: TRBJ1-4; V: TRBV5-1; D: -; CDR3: CASSRTGPATNEKLFF; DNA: TGCGCCAGCAGCAGAACAGGACCGGCAACTAATGAAAAACTGTTTTTT
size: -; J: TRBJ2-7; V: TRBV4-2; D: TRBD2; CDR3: CASSQEGGSTPYEQYF; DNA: TGTGCCAGCAGCCAAGAGGGCGGGAGTACCCCCTACGAGCAGTACTTC
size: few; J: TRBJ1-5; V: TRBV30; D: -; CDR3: CAWSPDGRDNQPQHF; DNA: TGTGCCTGGAGTCCCGACGGGCGGGACAATCAGCCCCAGCATTTT
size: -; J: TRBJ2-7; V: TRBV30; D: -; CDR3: CAWSVSGDEQYF; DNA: TGTGCCTGGAGTGTATCGGGGGACGAGCAGTACTTC
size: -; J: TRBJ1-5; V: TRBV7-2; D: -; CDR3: CASGAGGNQPQHF; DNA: TGTGCCAGCGGCGCAGGGGGCAATCAGCCCCAGCATTTT
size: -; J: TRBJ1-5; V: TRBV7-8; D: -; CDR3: CASSLAGGLNNQPQHF; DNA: TGTGCCAGCAGCTTAGCGGGGGGGCTGAACAATCAGCCCCAGCATTTT
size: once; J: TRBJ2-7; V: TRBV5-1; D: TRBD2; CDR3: CASSLEYSGRRYEQYF; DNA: TGCGCCAGCAGCTTGGAGTACAGCGGGAGAAGATACGAGCAGTACTTC